A selection of T cell receptor beta chains follows, all from one sample in a study of blood T cell repertoires in COVID-19. The method was immunoSEQ multiplex PCR; TCRdb's version includes in-frame clones alone and lacks a portion of them. The profile shows about 140,000 clones, approximately 87% of them singletons. Specimen: PBMCs or T cells enriched from blood (not recorded which). The receptors stem from a man aged 55 to 70 who had recovered from COVID-19. Both conserved end residues are part of each CDR3. A D gene is named only where the DNA matches it firmly. Expanded clones are given a class, and other clones once, few, many or no size at all.

J: TRBJ2-5
V: TRBV3-1/TRBV3-2
length: 16
D: TRBD2
size: NA
DNA: TGTGCCAGCAGCCCTCGGACTAGCGGGTACCAAGAGACCCAGTACTTC
CDR3: CASSPRTSGYQETQYF

J: TRBJ1-2
V: TRBV28
length: 14
D: NA
size: few
DNA: TGTGCCAGCAGTTTAAGAGGTAGAAACTATGGCTACACCTTC
CDR3: CASSLRGRNYGYTF

J: TRBJ1-5
V: TRBV6-5
length: 14
D: TRBD1
size: NA
DNA: TGTGCCAGCAGGTCCACAGGGGGCAATCAGCCCCAGCATTTT
CDR3: CASRSTGGNQPQHF

J: TRBJ2-2
V: TRBV7-9
length: 15
D: TRBD1
size: NA
DNA: TGTGCCAGCAGCACACCAGGGGGCGGCACCGGGGAGCTGTTTTTT
CDR3: CASSTPGGGTGELFF

J: TRBJ1-2
V: TRBV10-3
length: 13
D: NA
size: once
DNA: TGTGCCATCAGTGAGACCCCGAGCTATGGCTACACCTTC
CDR3: CAISETPSYGYTF

J: TRBJ1-5
V: TRBV11-3
length: 12
D: NA
size: NA
DNA: TGTGCCAGCAGCTCGAAGACAGGGCCCCAGCATTTT
CDR3: CASSSKTGPQHF

J: TRBJ2-3
V: TRBV11-2
length: 12
D: NA
size: NA
DNA: TGTGCCAGCACCCTCCCCACAGATACGCAGTATTTT
CDR3: CASTLPTDTQYF

J: TRBJ2-2
V: TRBV19
length: 13
D: NA
size: NA
DNA: TGTGCCAGTAGTCCCAGGACTCGTGGGGAGCTGTTTTTT
CDR3: CASSPRTRGELFF

J: TRBJ2-1
V: TRBV21-1
length: 14
D: NA
size: NA
DNA: TGTGCCAGCGGCGACCCTAGGTCCTACAATGAGCAGTTCTTC
CDR3: CASGDPRSYNEQFF

J: TRBJ2-1
V: TRBV10-2
length: 14
D: TRBD1
size: NA
DNA: TGCGCCAGCAGGGCTCCAGGGGGCAAGAATGAGCAGTTCTTC
CDR3: CASRAPGGKNEQFF

J: TRBJ1-4
V: TRBV7-9
length: 15
D: NA
size: NA
DNA: TGTGCCAGCAGCTTAGAATTTCAGGAAAATGAAAAACTGTTTTTT
CDR3: CASSLEFQENEKLFF

J: TRBJ1-3
V: TRBV15
length: 15
D: NA
size: NA
DNA: TGTGCCACCAGCAGAGACGCGGGCTCTGGAAACACCATATATTTT
CDR3: CATSRDAGSGNTIYF

J: TRBJ2-7
V: TRBV28
length: 15
D: NA
size: NA
DNA: TGTGCCAGCAGGGCCTTCCTCAGGGGTGTCGACGAGCAGTACTTC
CDR3: CASRAFLRGVDEQYF

J: TRBJ1-4
V: TRBV7-9
length: 14
D: TRBD1
size: NA
DNA: TGTGCCAGCAGCTTAGGACAGGGTTTTGAAAAACTGTTTTTT
CDR3: CASSLGQGFEKLFF

J: TRBJ2-5
V: TRBV2
length: 13
D: TRBD1
size: NA
DNA: TGTGCCAGCGGATCAGGGGGCGGTGAGACCCAGTACTTC
CDR3: CASGSGGGETQYF

J: TRBJ2-2
V: TRBV10-2
length: 15
D: TRBD2
size: NA
DNA: TGCGCCAGCAGTGTTGCGGGGGGACGCACCGGGGAGCTGTTTTTT
CDR3: CASSVAGGRTGELFF

J: TRBJ2-1
V: TRBV28
length: 16
D: NA
size: NA
DNA: TGTGCCAGCAGTGACTCAGGAGGCTATTCCTACAATGAGCAGTTCTTC
CDR3: CASSDSGGYSYNEQFF

J: TRBJ1-6
V: TRBV7-2
length: 16
D: TRBD1
size: NA
DNA: TGTGCCAGCAGCTTATCGGGTTGGAGGACAGGATCACCCCTCCACTTT
CDR3: CASSLSGWRTGSPLHF

J: TRBJ1-2
V: TRBV6-1
length: 14
D: NA
size: NA
DNA: TGTGCCAGCAGTGAATCAGGCGGGGGTTATGGCTACACCTTC
CDR3: CASSESGGGYGYTF

J: TRBJ1-5
V: TRBV12-3/TRBV12-4
length: 13
D: TRBD1
size: NA
DNA: TGTGCCAGCAGTTTGACAGGGGGTCAGCCCCAGCATTTT
CDR3: CASSLTGGQPQHF

J: TRBJ2-2
V: TRBV7-2
length: 17
D: NA
size: NA
DNA: TGTGCCAGCAGCTTATTCCCAGCGTCCGTGGCCACCGGGGAGCTGTTTTTT
CDR3: CASSLFPASVATGELFF

J: TRBJ1-4
V: TRBV28
length: 15
D: TRBD1
size: NA
DNA: TGTGCCAGCAGTGAACCGGGACAGGGGAATGAAAAACTGTTTTTT
CDR3: CASSEPGQGNEKLFF

J: TRBJ1-1
V: TRBV19
length: 16
D: NA
size: NA
DNA: TGTGCCACGAAGAGTTTGGGGGGGCCAGCGAACACTGAAGCTTTCTTT
CDR3: CATKSLGGPANTEAFF

J: TRBJ1-5
V: TRBV19
length: 14
D: TRBD1
size: NA
DNA: TGTGCCAGTAGTATAGGGACAGGGGGAACGGCCCAGCATTTT
CDR3: CASSIGTGGTAQHF

J: TRBJ2-7
V: TRBV2
length: 15
D: NA
size: NA
DNA: TGTGCCAGCAGTGATATAGGCAGGCCCCGTGGGGCGCAGTACTTC
CDR3: CASSDIGRPRGAQYF

J: TRBJ1-5
V: TRBV9
length: 17
D: TRBD1
size: NA
DNA: TGTGCCAGCTCTCAGGGGGGAAACTTTTATAGCAATCAGCCCCAGCATTTT
CDR3: CASSQGGNFYSNQPQHF

J: TRBJ2-7
V: TRBV7-8
length: 17
D: TRBD2
size: NA
DNA: TGTGCCAGCAGCCCCAGACTAGCGGGGGGCCGAACCTACGAGCAGTACTTC
CDR3: CASSPRLAGGRTYEQYF

J: TRBJ1-5
V: TRBV19
length: 15
D: NA
size: NA
DNA: TGTGCCAGTAGTATAGACAGGGGCAGCAATCAGCCCCAGCATTTT
CDR3: CASSIDRGSNQPQHF

J: TRBJ1-5
V: TRBV3-1/TRBV3-2
length: 12
D: NA
size: NA
DNA: TGTGCCAGCAGCCAGGTACGAGGTCCCCAGCATTTT
CDR3: CASSQVRGPQHF

J: TRBJ2-2
V: TRBV6-6
length: 15
D: TRBD1
size: NA
DNA: TGTGCCAGCACCAGGGACAGGTTGAACACCGGGGAGCTGTTTTTT
CDR3: CASTRDRLNTGELFF

J: TRBJ2-7
V: TRBV11-2
length: 14
D: NA
size: NA
DNA: TGTGCCAGCAGCCGAGCACAGAATTCCTACGAGCAGTACTTC
CDR3: CASSRAQNSYEQYF

J: TRBJ2-7
V: TRBV5-1
length: 15
D: TRBD1
size: NA
DNA: TGCGCCAGCAGCCCATGGGGACAGGGAGGCTACGAGCAGTACTTC
CDR3: CASSPWGQGGYEQYF

J: TRBJ2-5
V: TRBV28
length: 14
D: TRBD2
size: NA
DNA: TGTGCCAGCGGAAAACTAGCGGGGGAAGAGACCCAGTACTTC
CDR3: CASGKLAGEETQYF

J: TRBJ1-5
V: TRBV3-1/TRBV3-2
length: 13
D: NA
size: NA
DNA: TGTGCCAGCAGCCAAGCTCAGTATCTGCCCCAGCATTTT
CDR3: CASSQAQYLPQHF

J: TRBJ1-5
V: TRBV30
length: 14
D: NA
size: NA
DNA: TGTGCCTGGAGTGTCGACAACTCCGGGAAGCCCCAGCATTTT
CDR3: CAWSVDNSGKPQHF

J: TRBJ1-3
V: TRBV4-1
length: 16
D: TRBD1
size: NA
DNA: TGCGCCAGCAGCCAGGGACAGGAGCTCTCTGGAAACACCATATATTTT
CDR3: CASSQGQELSGNTIYF

J: TRBJ2-7
V: TRBV6-6
length: 15
D: NA
size: NA
DNA: TGTGCCAGCAGTTACTCGAAAGACTATTCCTACGAGCAGTACTTC
CDR3: CASSYSKDYSYEQYF

J: TRBJ1-5
V: TRBV30
length: 12
D: NA
size: NA
DNA: TGTGCCTGGAGCGGGGTCAATCAGCCCCAGCATTTT
CDR3: CAWSGVNQPQHF

J: TRBJ1-2
V: TRBV2
length: 14
D: NA
size: NA
DNA: TGTGCCAGCAATCCGTCGACTAATAACTATGGCTACACCTTC
CDR3: CASNPSTNNYGYTF

J: TRBJ2-7
V: TRBV12-3/TRBV12-4
length: 13
D: TRBD2
size: NA
DNA: TGTGCCAGCAGTGGACTAGCGGGAGGCGAGCAGTACTTC
CDR3: CASSGLAGGEQYF

J: TRBJ1-5
V: TRBV6-5
length: 14
D: NA
size: NA
DNA: TGTGCCAGCATGAGGGACACTAATTACCAGCCCCAGCATTTT
CDR3: CASMRDTNYQPQHF

J: TRBJ2-3
V: TRBV5-1
length: 13
D: TRBD1
size: NA
DNA: TGCGCCAGCAGCGGACAGGGGATAGATACGCAGTATTTT
CDR3: CASSGQGIDTQYF

J: TRBJ2-7
V: TRBV25-1
length: 15
D: TRBD1
size: NA
DNA: TGTGCCAGCAGTGAATGGGGACAGGGTATCGACGAGCAGTACTTC
CDR3: CASSEWGQGIDEQYF

J: TRBJ1-1
V: TRBV7-9
length: 14
D: NA
size: once
DNA: TGTGCCAGCAGCTTTACCGGTTTGAACACTGAAGCTTTCTTT
CDR3: CASSFTGLNTEAFF

J: TRBJ2-1
V: TRBV5-4
length: 16
D: TRBD2
size: NA
DNA: TGTGCCAGCAGCCCCCGGGCAGCGGGAGAAGCGGGTGAGCAGTTCTTC
CDR3: CASSPRAAGEAGEQFF

J: TRBJ2-2
V: TRBV5-4
length: 14
D: NA
size: NA
DNA: TGTGCCAGCAGCTTGGACAGGGTCGAAGGGGAGCTGTTTTTT
CDR3: CASSLDRVEGELFF

J: TRBJ2-5
V: TRBV28
length: 15
D: TRBD2
size: NA
DNA: TGTGCCAGCAGTAAGCTAGCGGACCTTCGGGAGACCCAGTACTTC
CDR3: CASSKLADLRETQYF

J: TRBJ1-1
V: TRBV28
length: 16
D: NA
size: NA
DNA: TGTGCCAGCAGTTTAGGGGCAGGGAGGACTCACAGGGAAGCTTTCTTT
CDR3: CASSLGAGRTHREAFF